Listed here are 31 T cell receptor beta chains from one sample, sequenced in a study of CD8 T cells in ankylosing spondylitis. TCRdb re-called the 5' RACE reads through MiXCR, storing one row per CDR3 protein. The table has 180,000 or so distinct CDR3 sequences, 11% seen once. The sequenced sample was blood, either unsorted or a sorted T cell fraction (not recorded which). The source of these receptors is a male donor with ankylosing spondylitis or in good health (not recorded which).

This clonotype was seen many times. The chain links TRBV12-3 or TRBV12-4 to TRBJ1-1; D not resolved. This CDR3 is 12 amino acids long. Trimming cost V 7 bases and J 5 bases, with 11 bases left between them. The CDR3 DNA is TGTGCCAGCACCTCTACCGGGACTGAAGCTTTCTTT. Protein sequence: CASTSTGTEAFF.

This clonotype was seen many times. The genes are TRBV29-1 and TRBJ1-2; no reliable D call. The CDR3 spans 15 residues. Germline V lookup: CDR1 SQVTM, CDR2 ANQGSEA. Between the trimmed V and J ends, which lost 4 bases and 4 bases, there was a span of 19 bases. CDR3 DNA sequence: TGCAGCGTTGCCTCCTCGGGGAGTGTGAGCTATGGCTACACCTTC. Amino acid sequence: CSVASSGSVSYGYTF.

In this sample, this clonotype turned up a few times. This chain joins TRBV11-3 and TRBJ2-3, with 9 bases that match TRBD1. Germline V CDR1 and CDR2: SGHNT, YENEEA. This CDR3 contains 14 residues. V shed 5 bases and J 6 bases; nucleotides not matched to a gene: 6. This chain's CDR3 is CASSLRTGVDTQYF. The CDR3 nucleotides read TGTGCCAGCAGCCTAAGGACAGGGGTTGATACGCAGTATTTT.

This clonotype was detected ten times or more. V usage is TRBV7-8 and J usage is TRBJ2-7; D uncertain. Trimming took off 6 bases at V and 0 bases at J, with 6 bases between the two ends. The CDR3 contains 12 residues. Germline CDR1 SGHVS, CDR2 FQNEAQ. The CDR3 protein is CASRKDSYEQYF. CDR3 in DNA: TGTGCCAGCAGAAAGGACTCCTACGAGCAGTACTTC.

This clonotype was counted at least ten times. This chain uses TRBV12-3 or TRBV12-4 with TRBJ2-2, with no clear D. Trimming stripped 5 bases from V and 4 bases from J, with 5 bases between. The CDR3 covers 12 residues. CDR3 DNA sequence: TGTGCCAGCAGTAGAAGCACCGGGGAGCTGTTTTTT. This gives the protein CASSRSTGELFF.

Written as DNA, the CDR3 is TGCGCCAGCAGCGAACAGCCTAACACTGAAGCTTTCTTT. Translating it yields CASSEQPNTEAFF. The V and J genes are TRBV5-1 and TRBJ1-1; D gene uncertain. Trimming pared 4 bases from V and 2 bases from J, leaving 9 bases between. The CDR3 totals 13 residues. The germline V gene has CDR1 SGHRS and CDR2 YFSETQ.

This clonotype was counted at least ten times. This chain connects TRBV6-2 or TRBV6-3 to TRBJ2-5; TRBD1 aligns across 7 bases. The CDR3 is made up of 13 amino acids. Trimming cost V 6 bases and J 3 bases; bases outside gene matches: 4. Looked up from germline, CDR1 is MNHEY and CDR2 is SVGEGT. The CDR3 reads CASRVGTEETQYF. The CDR3 DNA reads TGTGCCAGCAGGGTCGGGACAGAAGAGACCCAGTACTTC.

This clonotype was recorded many times. The J gene is TRBJ2-7, the V gene TRBV4-1; D may correspond to TRBD1 or TRBD2 (7 bases each). The germline gives CDR1 MGHRA, CDR2 YSYEKL. Between the trimmed V and J ends, which lost 3 bases and 4 bases, there was a span of 13 bases. There are 14 residues in the CDR3. For the CDR3, the DNA is TGCGCCAGCAGCCAGGCAGGGGGGGATTACGAGCAGTACTTC. This gives the protein CASSQAGGDYEQYF.

Ten or more counts support this clonotype. V gene TRBV5-1 combines with J gene TRBJ2-7; D may be TRBD1 (5 bases). V lost 0 bases and J lost 2, with 9 bases in between. The length of the CDR3 is 14 residues. CDR1 is SGHRS and CDR2 is YFSETQ in the germline V gene. Here the CDR3 DNA reads TGCGCCAGCAGCTTGGTGGACAAAGCCTACGAGCAGTACTTC. Amino acid sequence: CASSLVDKAYEQYF.

A word on this clonotype: Since a much larger clone is just one base distant, this may be a read error. The J gene is TRBJ2-1, the V gene TRBV27; D might be TRBD2 (6 bases). This CDR3 has 14 amino acids. Germline-derived CDR1 and CDR2 are MNHEY and SMNVEV (reference sequence). The DNA of the CDR3 is TGTGTCAGCGGGCAGGGACTCGCCTACAATGAGCAGTTCTTC. Protein product: CVSGQGLAYNEQFF.

The gene calls are TRBV5-1 and TRBJ2-1; TRBD1 is a possible D gene (6 bases). Trimming shortened V by 1 base and J by 9 bases, and 8 bases separated the two germline ends. CDR3 length: 12 residues. Germline V lookup: CDR1 SGHRS, CDR2 YFSETQ. The CDR3 spells CASSLRGSEQFF. The CDR3 coding sequence is TGCGCCAGCAGCTTGAGGGGGAGTGAGCAGTTCTTC.

There are many counts of this clonotype. The chain links TRBV29-1 to TRBJ2-7; 8 bases line up with TRBD1. This CDR3 region has 13 residues. Trimming removed 2 bases from V and 3 bases from J; junction bases left unmatched: 3. The germline V gene encodes CDR1 SQVTM and CDR2 ANQGSEA. CDR3 loop: CSVESTGGYEQYF. CDR3 nucleotides: TGCAGCGTTGAATCTACAGGGGGCTACGAGCAGTACTTC.

Regarding this clonotype: This may be a read error, as it is one base from a much larger clone. V and J are TRBV13 and TRBJ2-1; possibly TRBD1 for D (5 bases). Trimming pared 4 bases from V and 9 bases from J, leaving 16 bases between. Germline-derived CDR1 and CDR2 are PRHDT and FYEKMQ (reference sequence). This CDR3 has 14 amino acids. The CDR3 bases are TGTGCCAGCAGCTCAGTTTTAGGACACGGTGAGCAGTTCTTC. Amino acids: CASSSVLGHGEQFF.

This clonotype was counted ten times or more. The J gene is TRBJ2-3, the V gene TRBV20-1; D perhaps matches TRBD2 (6 bases). This CDR3 is 14 amino acids long. The germline V gene has CDR1 DFQATT and CDR2 SNEGSKA (reference sequence). V lost 5 bases to trimming and J lost 1 base, with 13 bases between them. This CDR3 is CSAQGGWGTDTQYF. CDR3 DNA sequence: TGCAGTGCTCAGGGAGGATGGGGCACAGATACGCAGTATTTT.

This clonotype was counted ten times or more. The V call is TRBV19, the J call TRBJ1-1, with TRBD1 identical over 9 bases. J lost 4 bases, V lost 8 bases, and 5 bases had no gene match. Germline CDR1 reads LNHDA; CDR2 reads SQIVND (reference sequence). The CDR3 has 13 residues. CDR3 sequence reads: CASHATGGTEAFF. The CDR3 DNA is TGTGCCAGTCACGCGACAGGGGGCACTGAAGCTTTCTTT.

This clonotype was seen only a few times. The rearrangement links TRBV6-2 or TRBV6-3 to TRBJ1-5; D may be TRBD1 (6 bases). V was clipped by 0 bases and J by 0 bases, with 21 bases between them. Germline V gene sequence: CDR1 MNHEY, CDR2 SVGEGT. The CDR3 has 20 residues. The CDR3, as DNA: TGTGCCAGCAGTTACTCGAAGGGGGGGACGGGACTATATAGCAATCAGCCCCAGCATTTT. Translated: CASSYSKGGTGLYSNQPQHF.

This clonotype occurred many times. The chain links TRBV5-6 to TRBJ1-1, with a possible D match to TRBD1 (5 bases). The CDR3 extends over 14 amino acids. The germline gives CDR1 SGHDT, CDR2 YYEEEE. The germline V and J ends were trimmed by 3 bases and 0 bases, with 9 bases remaining between them. CDR3 bases: TGTGCCAGCAGCTCGGGACCGGTGAACACTGAAGCTTTCTTT. Its translation: CASSSGPVNTEAFF.

This clonotype was observed at least ten times. V gene TRBV6-2 or TRBV6-3 combines with J gene TRBJ1-2; D is unresolved. Germline CDR1 and CDR2: MNHEY and SVGEGT. This CDR3 comprises 13 residues. V lost 0 bases and J lost 6, with 8 bases in between. This CDR3 reads CASSYSQADGYTF. DNA for the CDR3: TGTGCCAGCAGTTACTCGCAGGCGGATGGCTACACCTTC.

This clonotype was seen repeatedly, ten times or more. The CDR3 is CASSQGTADTQYF. CDR3 nucleotide sequence: TGTGCCAGCAGCCAAGGGACTGCAGATACGCAGTATTTT. The rearrangement links TRBV4-2 to TRBJ2-3, with D possibly being TRBD2 (5 bases). Trimming took off 1 base at V and 4 bases at J, with 6 bases between the two ends. Per the germline V gene, CDR1 is LGHNA and CDR2 is YNFKEQ. The CDR3 is made up of 13 amino acids.

This clonotype showed up many times. The chain has TRBV6-1 and TRBJ2-7; D not certain. The V and J ends lost 3 bases and 2 bases respectively, with 8 bases between them. Germline lookup yields CDR1 MNHNS and CDR2 SASEGT. This CDR3 region has 13 residues. The CDR3 nucleotides are TGTGCCAGCAGTGACACTTCCCCCTACGAGCAGTACTTC. Translated: CASSDTSPYEQYF.

There are many counts of this clonotype. The chain uses TRBV20-1 and TRBJ2-3; 7 nucleotides align to TRBD2. Germline V gene data show CDR1 as DFQATT and CDR2 as SNEGSKA (reference sequence). This CDR3 contains 15 residues. V dropped 0 bases and J dropped 6; count of bases not matched to a gene: 9. The CDR3 protein is CSARDAAGVVDTQYF. As DNA, the CDR3 is TGCAGTGCTAGAGATGCGGCGGGGGTCGTGGATACGCAGTATTTT.

The rearrangement joins TRBV29-1 to TRBJ2-1; 10 nucleotides align to TRBD1. With 8 bases clipped from V and 7 bases from J, the junction kept 8 bases outside the gene matches. In germline, CDR1 is SQVTM, CDR2 ANQGSEA. The CDR3 consists of 13 residues. CDR3 nucleotides: TGCAGCATAGGGACAGGGGTCGGTAATGAGCAGTTCTTC. It is translated as CSIGTGVGNEQFF.

This clonotype was detected only once. A much larger clone is a single base away; this may be a read error. CDR3 bases: TGTGCCAGCAGCTTTAACCGGGATTCCACCTACGGGCAGTACTTC. Its translation is CASSFNRDSTYGQYF. The V and J genes are TRBV5-5 and TRBJ2-7; TRBD2 is a possible D gene (5 bases). CDR3 length equals 15 residues. CDR1 and CDR2 (germline): SGHKS, YYEKEE (reference sequence).

This clonotype was observed many times. This chain uses TRBV18 with TRBJ1-5, with 7 bases fitting TRBD1. The CDR3 covers 15 residues. Losses at the gene ends were 6 bases for V and 5 bases for J; bases not matched to a gene: 10. CDR1 and CDR2 (germline): KGHSH, LQKENI. This CDR3 is CASSLTGKSDQPQHF. In DNA form, the CDR3 reads TGTGCCAGCTCCCTGACAGGGAAGTCCGATCAGCCCCAGCATTTT.

The table lists this clonotype with a few counts. V gene TRBV27 combines with J gene TRBJ2-1; TRBD2 matches 9 bases. The CDR3 spans 15 residues. The trim removed 2 bases at V and 10 bases at J, leaving 9 bases unmatched. Per germline, CDR1 MNHEY and CDR2 SMNVEV (reference sequence). The DNA for the CDR3 is TGTGCCAGCAGTTTAATAAATGCGGGAGGGCGGGAGCAGTTCTTC. It codes for CASSLINAGGREQFF.

In its sample, this clonotype was seen a few times. The chain uses TRBV9 and TRBJ2-1; 7 positions agree with TRBD2. Trimming at V came to 3 bases and at J to 8 bases, leaving 11 bases not matched to a gene. The CDR3 extends over 15 amino acids. Germline CDR1 SGDLS, CDR2 YYNGEE. CDR3 region: CASSGGVAGYDEQFF. Written as DNA, the CDR3 is TGTGCCAGCAGCGGCGGGGTAGCGGGTTATGATGAGCAGTTCTTC.

The table lists this clonotype with many counts. The genes are TRBV20-1 and TRBJ2-7; TRBD2 aligns across 14 bases. Germline loops: CDR1 DFQATT, CDR2 SNEGSKA (reference sequence). The CDR3 loop spans 16 amino acids. V shed 3 bases, J shed 4 bases, and the junction held 8 bases outside the gene matches. The CDR3 reads CSARTSGRVSVYEQYF. The CDR3 DNA is TGCAGTGCTAGGACTAGCGGGAGGGTTTCAGTGTACGAGCAGTACTTC.

This clonotype was counted ten times or more. V gene TRBV3-1 combines with J gene TRBJ2-2, with D perhaps assigned TRBD1 or TRBD2 (5 bases each). Trimming left V 8 bases short and J 6 bases short, with 16 bases between. The CDR3 loop spans 14 amino acids. Germline loops: CDR1 LGHDT, CDR2 YNNKEL (reference sequence). CDR3 region: CASGTDTRSGELFF. The CDR3 DNA reads TGTGCCAGCGGGACGGACACGAGGTCCGGGGAGCTGTTTTTT.

Ten or more counts support this clonotype. This chain connects TRBV20-1 to TRBJ2-1, with TRBD2 matching 10 bases. Germline CDR1 and CDR2: DFQATT and SNEGSKA (reference sequence). CDR3 length: 15 amino acids. Unmatched junction bases numbered 8, after V lost 2 bases and J lost 7 bases. CDR3 in DNA: TGCAGTGCTAGAACTAGCGGGATCCTTCGGAATGAGCAGTTCTTC. It specifies CSARTSGILRNEQFF.

This clonotype was detected many times. The CDR3 DNA reads as TGTGCCAGCAGCCGAGGAGGGACTAATTCACCCCTCCACTTT. Translated: CASSRGGTNSPLHF. J is TRBJ1-6 and V is TRBV6-1; possible D gene TRBD1, 5 bases. CDR1 is MNHNS, CDR2 SASEGT, per germline. V dropped 6 bases and J dropped 6 bases, with 12 bases sitting between them. CDR3 length: 14 residues.

This chain joins TRBV11-1 and TRBJ2-1; D may be TRBD1 (5 bases). This CDR3 has 19 amino acids. Trimming removed 6 bases from V and 0 bases from J, with 24 bases in between. Germline values: CDR1 SGHAT, CDR2 FQDESV (reference sequence). Here the CDR3 DNA reads TGTGCCAGCAGACCTAAAACAGGCATCCTTGTTGACTCCTACAATGAGCAGTTCTTC. This sequence encodes CASRPKTGILVDSYNEQFF.